These 17 T cell receptor beta chains were sequenced from one sample in a study of cytomegalovirus exposure and HLA in healthy donors. Use of 60 Vbeta and 13 Jbeta primers characterized the PCR. Method: immunoSEQ multiplex PCR; TCRdb's copy keeps in-frame clones and lacks some. The sample yields about 130,000 clones, about four fifths seen once. Material for sequencing was PBMCs. These TCRs come from a man aged 30 to 45 in good health and CMV-seronegative.

The gene calls are TRBV5-1 and TRBJ2-7; D remains unclear. The CDR3 has 14 residues. Trimming shortened V by 0 bases and J by 0 bases, and 7 bases separated the two germline ends. Germline CDR1 and CDR2: SGHRS and YFSETQ. Here the CDR3 DNA reads TGCGCCAGCAGCTTGGTCCAGGTCTCCTACGAGCAGTACTTC. Amino acid sequence: CASSLVQVSYEQYF.

The rearrangement uses TRBV6-5 and TRBJ2-1; TRBD2 might be the D (5 bases). This CDR3 region has 11 residues. The germline V and J ends were trimmed by 6 bases and 7 bases, with 7 bases remaining between them. Germline-derived CDR1 and CDR2 are MNHEY and SVGAGI. In DNA form, the CDR3 reads TGTGCCAGCAGGAGGGCGAATGAGCAGTTCTTC. Its translation: CASRRANEQFF.

The chain combines TRBV21-1 with TRBJ1-5; the tabulated D call, TRBD1, remains unverified against the DNA. TRBV21-1 is an annotated pseudogene. The CDR3 runs to 16 residues. This CDR3 reads CASIIRDRGRTGPQHF. In DNA form, the CDR3 reads TGTGCCAGCATCATCCGGGACAGGGGTCGTACTGGGCCCCAGCATTTT.

For the CDR3, the DNA is TGCGCCAGCAGCAGGACAGGGGACTCCTACGAGCAGTACTTC. Its protein is CASSRTGDSYEQYF. The genes are TRBV5-1 and TRBJ2-7; TRBD1 matches at 9 bases. From germline, CDR1 is SGHRS and CDR2 YFSETQ. With V trimmed by 4 bases and J by 0 bases, 2 bases remained unmatched. This CDR3 spans 14 amino acids.

This clone showed up just once. This chain uses TRBV10-3 with TRBJ1-1; 9 positions agree with TRBD1. This CDR3 spans 14 amino acids. J gave up 1 base and V 6 bases, and 3 bases lay outside the gene matches. The V gene's germline CDR1 is ENHRY and CDR2 SYGVKD. CDR3 nucleotides: TGTGCCATCAGCCGGGGACAGGGGAACACTGAAGCTTTCTTT. Its translation is CAISRGQGNTEAFF.

The CDR3 DNA sequence: TGTGCCAGCAGCCCGACAGTAAACACTGAAGCTTTCTTT. This codes for CASSPTVNTEAFF. The chain recombines TRBV7-9 with TRBJ1-1; the D gene is possibly TRBD1 (5 bases). This CDR3 spans 13 amino acids. Germline lookup yields CDR1 SEHNR and CDR2 FQNEAQ (reference sequence). The V and J ends lost 5 bases and 2 bases respectively, with 9 bases between them.

The rearrangement uses TRBV5-1 and TRBJ2-2; D unclear. Looked up from germline, CDR1 is SGHRS and CDR2 is YFSETQ. This CDR3 contains 14 residues. Trimming pared 0 bases from V and 1 base from J, leaving 4 bases between. The CDR3 coding sequence is TGCGCCAGCAGCTTGGTTCAGAACACCGGGGAGCTGTTTTTT. As protein: CASSLVQNTGELFF.

This clone was recorded a few times. The gene calls are TRBV7-9 and TRBJ2-2; 7 bases line up with TRBD1. Trimming took 4 bases from V and 2 from J; bases not matched to a gene: 7. In germline, CDR1 is SEHNR, CDR2 FQNEAQ (reference sequence). This CDR3 has 16 amino acids. Here the CDR3 reads CASSSRTGKNTGELFF. As DNA, the CDR3 is TGTGCCAGCAGCTCCCGGACAGGAAAAAACACCGGGGAGCTGTTTTTT.

The chain has TRBV6-9 and TRBJ2-3, with 12 bases lining up with TRBD2. After removal of 10 bases from V and 1 base from J, the junction contained 15 bases not matched to a gene. The CDR3 is 18 residues long. Germline CDR1 is MNHGY and CDR2 is SVAAGI. CDR3 nucleotides: TGTGCCATAAAAAAGTTGACTAGCGGGGGCAGGGGCACAGATACGCAGTATTTT. It yields the protein CAIKKLTSGGRGTDTQYF.

The chain links TRBV4-1 to TRBJ2-7, with 8 bases identical to TRBD2. The V segment lost 1 base and the J segment 5 bases; nucleotides outside the gene matches: 10. From germline, CDR1 is MGHRA and CDR2 YSYEKL. There are 16 residues in the CDR3. Here the CDR3 reads CASSQGTGGAVHEQYF. CDR3 DNA: TGCGCCAGCAGCCAAGGAACCGGGGGGGCCGTTCACGAGCAGTACTTC.

V and J are TRBV29-1 and TRBJ2-3; possibly TRBD2 for D (6 bases). The CDR3 spans 13 residues. Per germline, CDR1 SQVTM and CDR2 ANQGSEA. Trimming stripped 4 bases from V and 5 bases from J, with 13 bases between. CDR3 in amino acids: CSVASVLLDTQYF. DNA of the CDR3: TGCAGCGTTGCTAGCGTCCTTTTAGATACGCAGTATTTT.

The table lists this clone with a few counts. The V gene is TRBV5-1, the J gene TRBJ1-4, with D possibly matching TRBD1 (6 bases). Germline CDR1 reads SGHRS; CDR2 reads YFSETQ. The CDR3 consists of 15 residues. V was shortened by 4 bases and J by 7 bases, with 17 bases between the two germline ends. The CDR3 spells CASSLQGSFGEKLFF. CDR3 coding DNA: TGCGCCAGCAGCCTACAGGGTAGTTTTGGTGAAAAACTGTTTTTT.

This CDR3 reads CASSPEGGNNSPLHF. CDR3 sequence (DNA): TGTGCCAGCAGTCCGGAAGGGGGCAATAATTCACCCCTCCACTTT. The V and J genes are TRBV2 and TRBJ1-6; 7 bases match TRBD1. Germline V lookup: CDR1 SNHLY, CDR2 FYNNEI. V lost 5 bases, J lost 5 bases, and 6 bases stayed unmatched. The CDR3 consists of 15 residues.

The rearrangement links TRBV4-1 to TRBJ2-1, with D perhaps TRBD2 (6 bases). The CDR3 is 14 amino acids. V shed 7 bases and J shed 2 bases, with 12 bases lying between them. The germline gives CDR1 MGHRA, CDR2 YSYEKL. CDR3 region: CASKTEGTYNEQFF. The CDR3 nucleotides read TGCGCCAGCAAGACGGAGGGGACCTACAATGAGCAGTTCTTC.

Only one count was recorded for this clone. This chain links TRBV6-5 with TRBJ1-4, with a possible D match to TRBD1 (5 bases). V was clipped by 2 bases and J by 0 bases, with 7 bases between them. CDR3 length equals 15 residues. Germline V lookup: CDR1 MNHEY, CDR2 SVGAGI. In DNA, the CDR3 is TGTGCCAGCAGTTACGACAGCTCAACTAATGAAAAACTGTTTTTT. This sequence encodes CASSYDSSTNEKLFF.

The chain uses TRBV5-1 and TRBJ2-7; 10 bases are a match to TRBD1. V dropped 5 bases and J dropped 7; count of bases not matched to a gene: 6. CDR1 and CDR2 from the germline V gene are SGHRS and YFSETQ. CDR3 size: 13 residues. CDR3 sequence reads: CASRKGTGEEQYF. The CDR3 DNA sequence: TGCGCCAGCAGAAAGGGGACAGGGGAAGAGCAGTACTTC.

This sequence joins TRBV29-1 and TRBJ2-3; no definite D call. Per the germline V gene, CDR1 is SQVTM and CDR2 is ANQGSEA. This CDR3 contains 17 residues. Trimming stripped 4 bases from V and 3 bases from J, with 23 bases between. This CDR3 reads CSVARVRPEELTDTQYF. The CDR3 region has the DNA TGCAGCGTTGCTAGAGTAAGACCAGAGGAACTGACAGATACGCAGTATTTT.